Listed below are T cell receptor beta chains from one sample, sequenced in a study of kidney transplant recipient with SARS-CoV-2 infection. From the reads, TCRdb called clonotypes with MiXCR, one entry per CDR3 protein. The sample shows approximately 240,000 distinct CDR3 sequences, 29% of them seen only once. Material: a blood sample, obtained at baseline and between days 110 and 120 from a kidney transplant recipient. The receptors come from a male patient in his thirties who had COVID-19 and was a kidney transplant recipient. Among the T cells, some may be from the graft donor. CDR3s include the opening cysteine and the closing phenylalanine or tryptophan. D genes are given only for firm matches. Expanded clones are given a class, and other clones once, few, many or no size at all.

clone_size j_call v_call d_call cdr3_nt cdr3_aa
few TRBJ2-1 TRBV4-2 TRBD2 TGTGCCAGCTTAGCGGGGGGGGACAATGAGCAGTTCTTC CASLAGGDNEQFF
many TRBJ2-7 TRBV19 NA TGTGCCAGTAGTATTGTCGGAGATTACGAGCAGTACTTC CASSIVGDYEQYF
many TRBJ2-1 TRBV7-7 TRBD2 TGTGCCAGCAGCTTAGGGACTAGCGGGAGGGGGGGTGAGCAGTTCTTC CASSLGTSGRGGEQFF
many TRBJ2-2 TRBV19 NA TGTGCCAGTAGTATAGACAGGGCCGGGGAGCTGTTTTTT CASSIDRAGELFF
many TRBJ2-7 TRBV6-4 NA TGTGCCAGCAGTGACTCTGGGGGGCCACCGTCCTACGAGCAGTACTTC CASSDSGGPPSYEQYF
many TRBJ1-5 TRBV27 NA TGTGCCAGCAGTTTACTGGGGCTTAGCAATCAGCCCCAGCATTTT CASSLLGLSNQPQHF
many TRBJ1-2 TRBV8-2 NA TGTGGCAGTAACGGGAATGATAGCCGAAAGACCTATGGCTACACCTTC CGSNGNDSRKTYGYTF
NA TRBJ1-5 TRBV7-9 TRBD1 TGTGCCCGCAGCCCGGGACAGGGCAATCAGCCCCAGCATTTT CARSPGQGNQPQHF
many TRBJ1-2 TRBV30 NA TGTGCCTGGGGCGAGCCGCGTTATAGAAAGACCTATGGCTACACCTTC CAWGEPRYRKTYGYTF
NA TRBJ2-7 TRBV24-1 NA TGTGCCACCAGTGCCCCCCCCTCAGGGCCCTGGGGCGAGCAGTACTTC CATSAPPSGPWGEQYF
many TRBJ2-7 TRBV7-8 TRBD1 TGTGCCAGCAGCCTGGGGACAGAAACCTACGAGCAGTACTTC CASSLGTETYEQYF
NA TRBJ2-5 TRBV20-1 NA TGCAGTGCTAGACTCATAGGACAGCTGTTCGGAGAGACCCAGTACTTC CSARLIGQLFGETQYF
few TRBJ2-3 TRBV10-2 TRBD1 TGCGCCAGCAAAGGGACAGGGTTTATCCCTAGCACAGATACGCAGTATTTT CASKGTGFIPSTDTQYF
many TRBJ1-6 TRBV4-1 NA TGCGCCAGCAGCCAAGAAAGGCAGGGGAATTCACCCCTCCACTTT CASSQERQGNSPLHF
many TRBJ2-7 TRBV11-2 TRBD2 TGTGCCACCGAACCGGGACTAGTGGGTTGGGAGCAGTACTTC CATEPGLVGWEQYF
many TRBJ1-5 TRBV4-1 TRBD1 TGCGCCAGCAGCCACGCTACAGGGGGCGCAGCCCAGCCCCAGCATTTT CASSHATGGAAQPQHF
many TRBJ2-7 TRBV6-6 TRBD2 TGTGCCAGCAGCCGGGACTACATCTACGAGCAGTACTTC CASSRDYIYEQYF
many TRBJ1-2 TRBV2 TRBD1 TGTGCCAGGGGACAGGCCGTGGGCTATGGCTACACCTTC CARGQAVGYGYTF
many TRBJ1-2 TRBV25-1 NA TGTGTCAGCAGTAACTCTCAAGAACTGGGAAAGACCTATGGCTACACCTTC CVSSNSQELGKTYGYTF
NA TRBJ1-2 TRBV6-5 NA TGTGCCAGCAGTTTCCTCAAGGAATGTAGAAAGACCTATGGCTACACCTTC CASSFLKECRKTYGYTF
many TRBJ1-2 TRBV7-5 NA NA CISVPEEEVEVGKTYGYTF
many TRBJ2-7 TRBV6-2/TRBV6-3 TRBD1 TGTGCCAGCAGGGCCCTCACAGGGGCCCTAACCTACGAGCAGTACTTC CASRALTGALTYEQYF
few TRBJ1-1 TRBV5-6 NA TGTGCCAGCAGCCCAGCCCGGGCTGCTGAAGCTTTCTTT CASSPARAAEAFF
few TRBJ2-1 TRBV4-3 NA TGCGCCAGCAGCCAAGGGACTGTTTTCTCCTACAATGAGCAGTTCTTC CASSQGTVFSYNEQFF
many TRBJ1-2 TRBV5-1 NA TGCGCCAGCAGCTTGGCCTCCTATGGCTACACCTTC CASSLASYGYTF
many TRBJ1-4 TRBV11-2 NA TGTGCCAGCAGCTTAGCTTGGACTAATGAAAAACTGTTTTTT CASSLAWTNEKLFF
many TRBJ2-5 TRBV10-2 TRBD1 TGCGCCAGTAGGGACAGGTCACCAGGAGAGACCCAGTACTTC CASRDRSPGETQYF
many TRBJ2-1 TRBV11-2 TRBD2 TGTGCCAGCAGCTTAGGGTGGGGGAGCGGGAGGATTGAGCAGTTCTTC CASSLGWGSGRIEQFF
NA TRBJ1-1 TRBV4-1 TRBD1 TGCGCCGCTAGGGGGCGGAGAGACACTGAAGCTTTCTTT CAARGRRDTEAFF
many TRBJ1-4 TRBV3-1 TRBD1 TGTGCCAGCAGCCCCCAGGGGGTTGGGAAACTGTTTTTT CASSPQGVGKLFF
many TRBJ2-1 TRBV3-2 NA TGTGCCAGCAGTCCGAGCGGGATTGAGCAGTTCTTC CASSPSGIEQFF
many TRBJ2-5 TRBV7-3 TRBD1 TGTGCCAGCAGCGCCTCCGGGACAGGGGGGGAGACCCAGTACTTC CASSASGTGGETQYF
many TRBJ1-1 TRBV23-1 TRBD1 TGCGCCAGCAGCCACCGGACAGGGTTCATGAACACTGAAGCTTTCTTT CASSHRTGFMNTEAFF
many TRBJ2-2 TRBV4-3 TRBD2 TGCGCCAGCAGCCAAGACCCCGCGGGGGCGAACACCGGGGAGCTGTTTTTT CASSQDPAGANTGELFF
many TRBJ1-1 TRBV7-9 NA TGTGCCAGCAGCGGAGCTGACCTTAGCACTGAAGCTTTCTTT CASSGADLSTEAFF
many TRBJ2-5 TRBV29-1 TRBD2 TGCAGCGTTGAAGATTTACTAGCGGGGGAAGAGACCCAGTACTTC CSVEDLLAGEETQYF
many TRBJ2-4 TRBV28 NA TGTGCCAGCAGTCTCCAAGGCAGAAACATTCAGTACTTC CASSLQGRNIQYF
many TRBJ1-4 TRBV30 NA TGTGCCTGGAGTGTACTAACGGATAATGAAAAACTGTTTTTT CAWSVLTDNEKLFF
many TRBJ1-5 TRBV4-2 NA TGTGCCAGCAGCCAAAACCCCAATCAGCCCCAGCATTTT CASSQNPNQPQHF
many TRBJ1-4 TRBV30 TRBD1 TGTGCCTGGGGGAAACGAGGGGGCGGTGAAAAACTGTTTTTT CAWGKRGGGEKLFF
NA TRBJ2-7 TRBV10-2 TRBD2 TGCGCCAGCAGTGAACTAGCGAAGTCCTACGGGCAGTACTTC CASSELAKSYGQYF
many TRBJ2-2 TRBV3-1 NA TGTGCCAGCAGCCACGTGGGTCCCATTTCAGGCTTGACCGGGGAGCTGTTTTTT CASSHVGPISGLTGELFF
NA TRBJ1-2 TRBV6-2/TRBV6-3 NA TGTGCCAGCAGTGGTACCCGCTGCATCGGAAAGGCCTATGGCTACACCTTC CASSGTRCIGKAYGYTF
many TRBJ1-1 TRBV6-6 TRBD1 TGTGCCAGCACTCATCAGGACAGGGGGCTAAAGCGAGCTTTCTTT CASTHQDRGLKRAFF
many TRBJ1-2 TRBV19 TRBD1 TGTGCCAGTAGTAGAATCACCGGGACAGGGGGCTCCTATGGCTACACCTTC CASSRITGTGGSYGYTF
many TRBJ1-2 TRBV19 NA TGTGCCAGTAGTGGGGGGGCGACAAATCGAAAGACCTATGGCTACACCTTC CASSGGATNRKTYGYTF
many TRBJ2-7 TRBV7-2 NA TGTGCCAGCAGCGCGAATTTCGGCGCGGTCCACGAGCAGTACTTC CASSANFGAVHEQYF
NA TRBJ1-2 TRBV7-4 NA NA CASSHVCSARKTYGCTF
few TRBJ1-2 TRBV7-2 NA TGTGCCAGCAGCTATTTTTACAGAGACGGAAAGACCTATGGCTACACCTTC CASSYFYRDGKTYGYTF
many TRBJ2-7 TRBV28 NA TGTGCCAGCAGTCGTACAGGGAAAGCCTACGAGCAGTACTTC CASSRTGKAYEQYF
many TRBJ1-1 TRBV4-2 TRBD1 TGTGCCAGCAGCCAGGTGGGACAGGGGAACACTGAAGCTTTCTTT CASSQVGQGNTEAFF
NA TRBJ1-2 TRBV19 NA TGTGCCAGTAGTCAGGACATGACAAATCGAAAGACCTATGGCTACACCTTC CASSQDMTNRKTYGYTF
many TRBJ1-6 TRBV10-3 NA TGTGCCATCAGTGATGGTAGAACCTATAATTCACCCCTCCACTTT CAISDGRTYNSPLHF